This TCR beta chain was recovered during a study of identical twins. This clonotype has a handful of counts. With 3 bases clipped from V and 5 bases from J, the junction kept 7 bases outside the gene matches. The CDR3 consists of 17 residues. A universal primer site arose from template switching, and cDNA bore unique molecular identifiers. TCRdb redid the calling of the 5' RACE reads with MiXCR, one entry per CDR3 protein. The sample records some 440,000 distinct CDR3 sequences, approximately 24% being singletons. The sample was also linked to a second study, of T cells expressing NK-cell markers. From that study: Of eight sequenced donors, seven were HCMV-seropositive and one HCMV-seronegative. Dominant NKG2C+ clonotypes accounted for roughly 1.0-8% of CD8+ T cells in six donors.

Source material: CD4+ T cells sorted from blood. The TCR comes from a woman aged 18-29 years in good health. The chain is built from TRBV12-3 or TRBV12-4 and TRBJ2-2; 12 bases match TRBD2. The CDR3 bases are TGTGCCAGCAGTTTTGGGACTAGCGGGTTATCGACCGGGGAGCTGTTTTTT. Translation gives CASSFGTSGLSTGELFF.